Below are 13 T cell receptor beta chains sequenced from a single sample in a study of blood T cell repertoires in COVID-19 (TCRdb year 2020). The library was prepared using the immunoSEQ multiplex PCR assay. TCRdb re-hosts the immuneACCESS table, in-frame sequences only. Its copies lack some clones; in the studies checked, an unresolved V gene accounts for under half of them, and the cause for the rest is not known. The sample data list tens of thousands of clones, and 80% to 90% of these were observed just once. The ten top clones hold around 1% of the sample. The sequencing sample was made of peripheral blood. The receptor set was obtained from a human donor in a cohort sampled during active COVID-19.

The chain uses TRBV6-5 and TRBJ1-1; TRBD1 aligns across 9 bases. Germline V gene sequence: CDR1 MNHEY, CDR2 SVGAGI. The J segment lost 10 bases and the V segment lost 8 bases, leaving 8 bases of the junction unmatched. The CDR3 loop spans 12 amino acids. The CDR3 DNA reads TGTGCCAGCCTTCCGGGACAGGGAAGAGCTTTCTTT. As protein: CASLPGQGRAFF.

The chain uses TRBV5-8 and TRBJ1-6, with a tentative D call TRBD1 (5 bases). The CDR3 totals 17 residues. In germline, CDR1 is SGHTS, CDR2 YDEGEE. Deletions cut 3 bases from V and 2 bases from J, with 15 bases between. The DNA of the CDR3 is TGTGCCAGCAGCTCGGGTGGTAGGGGTCCCTATAATTCACCCCTCCACTTT. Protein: CASSSGGRGPYNSPLHF.

CDR3 DNA sequence: TGTGCCAGCTCAGGTAGAACGGAGGGACAGCCCCAGCATTTT. This codes for CASSGRTEGQPQHF. This sequence joins TRBV3-1 (or the pseudogene TRBV3-2) and TRBJ1-5; D is unresolved. CDR3 length equals 14 residues. The V end was cut by 8 bases, the J end by 7 bases, with 18 bases between. CDR1 LGHDT and CDR2 YNNKEL come from the germline V gene (reference sequence).

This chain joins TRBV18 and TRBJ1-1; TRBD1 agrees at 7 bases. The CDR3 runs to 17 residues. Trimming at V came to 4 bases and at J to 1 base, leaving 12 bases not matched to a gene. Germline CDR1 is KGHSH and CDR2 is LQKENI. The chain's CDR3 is CASSQFTIRQGNTEAFF. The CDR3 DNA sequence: TGTGCCAGCTCACAGTTCACGATCCGACAGGGGAACACTGAAGCTTTCTTT.

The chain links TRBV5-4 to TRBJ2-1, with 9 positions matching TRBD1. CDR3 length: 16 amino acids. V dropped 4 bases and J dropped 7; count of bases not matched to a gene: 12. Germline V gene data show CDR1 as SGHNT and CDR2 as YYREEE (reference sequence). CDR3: CASSHGQGKMGNEQFF. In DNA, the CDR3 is TGTGCCAGCAGCCACGGACAGGGGAAAATGGGTAATGAGCAGTTCTTC.

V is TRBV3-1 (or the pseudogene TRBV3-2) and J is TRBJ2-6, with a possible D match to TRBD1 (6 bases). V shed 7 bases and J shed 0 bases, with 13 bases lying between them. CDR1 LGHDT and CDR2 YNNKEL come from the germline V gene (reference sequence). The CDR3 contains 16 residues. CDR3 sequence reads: CASTQGHYSGANVLTF. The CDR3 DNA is TGTGCCAGCACCCAGGGACATTACTCTGGGGCCAACGTCCTGACTTTC.

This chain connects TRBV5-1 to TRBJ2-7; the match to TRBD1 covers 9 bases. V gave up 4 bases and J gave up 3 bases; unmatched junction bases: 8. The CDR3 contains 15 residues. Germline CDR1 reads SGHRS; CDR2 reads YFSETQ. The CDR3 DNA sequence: TGCGCCAGCAGCGGGGCCGGGACAGGGCTCTACGAGCAGTACTTC. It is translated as CASSGAGTGLYEQYF.

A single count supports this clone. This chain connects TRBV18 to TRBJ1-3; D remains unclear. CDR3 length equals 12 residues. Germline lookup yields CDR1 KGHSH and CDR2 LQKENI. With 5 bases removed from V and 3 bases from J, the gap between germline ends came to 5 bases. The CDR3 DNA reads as TGTGCCAGCTCAACCAGTGGAAACACCATATATTTT. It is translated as CASSTSGNTIYF.

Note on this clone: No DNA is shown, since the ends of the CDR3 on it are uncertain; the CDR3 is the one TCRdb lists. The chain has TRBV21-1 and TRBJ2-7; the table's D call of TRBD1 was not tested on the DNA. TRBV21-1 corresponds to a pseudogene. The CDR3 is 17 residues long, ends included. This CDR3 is CASSKKWVGQGTYEQYF.

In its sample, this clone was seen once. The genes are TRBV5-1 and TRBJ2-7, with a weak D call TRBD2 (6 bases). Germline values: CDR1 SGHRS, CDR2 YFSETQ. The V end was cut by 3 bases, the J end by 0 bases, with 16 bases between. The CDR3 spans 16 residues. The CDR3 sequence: CASSYDGQTSSYEQYF. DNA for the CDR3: TGCGCCAGCAGCTATGACGGTCAGACTAGCTCCTACGAGCAGTACTTC.

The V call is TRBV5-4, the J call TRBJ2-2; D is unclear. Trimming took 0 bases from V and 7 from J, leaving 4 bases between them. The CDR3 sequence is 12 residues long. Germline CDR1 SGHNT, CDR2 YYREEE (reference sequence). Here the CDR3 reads CASSLAVGELFF. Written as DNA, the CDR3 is TGTGCCAGCAGCTTGGCGGTCGGGGAGCTGTTTTTT.

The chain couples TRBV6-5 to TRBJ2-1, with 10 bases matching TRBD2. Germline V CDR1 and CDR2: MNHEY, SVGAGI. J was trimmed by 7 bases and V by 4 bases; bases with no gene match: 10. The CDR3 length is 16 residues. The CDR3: CASSSEAGGPFNEQFF. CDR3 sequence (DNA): TGTGCCAGCAGTTCCGAAGCGGGAGGGCCTTTTAATGAGCAGTTCTTC.

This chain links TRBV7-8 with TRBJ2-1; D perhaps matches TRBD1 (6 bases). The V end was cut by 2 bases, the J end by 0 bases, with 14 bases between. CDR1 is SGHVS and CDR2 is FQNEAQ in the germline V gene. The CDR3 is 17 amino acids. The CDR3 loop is CASSLLRGRSSYNEQFF. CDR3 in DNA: TGTGCCAGCAGCTTACTCAGGGGCCGCAGCTCCTACAATGAGCAGTTCTTC.